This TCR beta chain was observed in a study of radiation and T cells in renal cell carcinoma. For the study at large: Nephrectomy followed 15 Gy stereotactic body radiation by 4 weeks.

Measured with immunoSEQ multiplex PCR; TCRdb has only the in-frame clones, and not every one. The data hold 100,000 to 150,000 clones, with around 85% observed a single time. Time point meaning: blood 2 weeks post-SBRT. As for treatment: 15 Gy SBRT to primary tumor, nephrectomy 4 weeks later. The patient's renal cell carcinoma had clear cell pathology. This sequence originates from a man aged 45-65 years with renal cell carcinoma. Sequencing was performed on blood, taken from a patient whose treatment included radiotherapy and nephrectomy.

The CDR3 coding sequence is TGCAGTGCTGCTCAAAGAGAGACCCAGTACTTC. Its translation: CSAAQRETQYF. The gene calls are TRBV20-1 and TRBJ2-5, with D uncertain. V shed 5 bases and J shed 4 bases, with 8 bases lying between them. There are 11 residues in the CDR3. Germline V lookup: CDR1 DFQATT, CDR2 SNEGSKA (reference sequence).